This is a list of T cell receptor beta chains from one sample in a study of identifying expanded T cells in peripheral blood. Clones were read by immunoSEQ multiplex PCR, and TCRdb kept only the in-frame ones, dropping some. This sample has around 94,000 clones, with approximately 90% found just once. The source material was blood. The receptor source for this set is a person aged 18 to 70 in good health. CDR3s leave out the opening cysteine and the closing phenylalanine or tryptophan. The order of the fields is V gene, J gene, CDR3 protein.

V gene: TRBV29-1; J gene: TRBJ2-7; CDR3 protein: SVEDRTGSYEQY
V gene: TRBV18; J gene: TRBJ2-7; CDR3 protein: ASSQPGRVSYEQY
V gene: TRBV13; J gene: TRBJ2-2; CDR3 protein: ASSSRQGSIGTGELF
V gene: TRBV6-4; J gene: TRBJ2-1; CDR3 protein: ASSPLAGGPGEQF
V gene: TRBV5-8; J gene: TRBJ1-2; CDR3 protein: ASSLAVAVLYGYT
V gene: TRBV7-3; J gene: TRBJ2-2; CDR3 protein: ASSFSGTGELF
V gene: TRBV6-4; J gene: TRBJ2-3; CDR3 protein: ASSERGGDTQY
V gene: TRBV29-1; J gene: TRBJ2-7; CDR3 protein: SAPPQSAYEQY
V gene: TRBV6-5; J gene: TRBJ1-1; CDR3 protein: ASRLQGRTEAF
V gene: TRBV6-5; J gene: TRBJ1-3; CDR3 protein: ASSRQGTGNTIY
V gene: TRBV2; J gene: TRBJ2-3; CDR3 protein: ASSIAGYETDTQY
V gene: TRBV19; J gene: TRBJ2-1; CDR3 protein: ASSTAPSGANEQF
V gene: TRBV12-5; J gene: TRBJ2-5; CDR3 protein: ASAQGLAVQETQY
V gene: TRBV6-5; J gene: TRBJ2-1; CDR3 protein: ASRLMDRGGSEQF
V gene: TRBV19; J gene: TRBJ2-7; CDR3 protein: ASSMGSAGLYEQY
V gene: TRBV10-3; J gene: TRBJ2-3; CDR3 protein: AISGGSGRGTDTQY